Following are 23 T cell receptor beta chains from one sample sequenced in a study of T cell responses to AZD1222 COVID-19 vaccine (dated by TCRdb to the early 2020s). The meaning of the sample's time point label: baseline before first vaccination. Preparation of the library involved the immunoSEQ multiplex PCR assay. Imported from immuneACCESS, the table was reduced by TCRdb to in-frame sequences with V and J called. These copies leave out some clones; in studies compared against another copy, an unresolved V gene accounts for under half, and the cause of the remainder is not known. This sample is represented by about 120,000 clones; 80% to 90% of them were singletons. The top ten clonotypes cover 3.1% of the sample. The material sequenced was peripheral blood, taken on day 0 of AZD1222 vaccination. These receptors all stem from an adult in good health.

The J gene is TRBJ1-6, the V gene TRBV7-9; D is undetermined. This CDR3 is built from 14 residues. V was pared by 5 bases and J by 4 bases, with 9 bases between. CDR1 is SEHNR and CDR2 is FQNEAQ in the germline V gene (reference sequence). The CDR3 coding sequence is TGTGCCAGCAGCCTCCCACTATATAATTCACCCCTCCACTTT. Residues: CASSLPLYNSPLHF.

The V gene is TRBV28, the J gene TRBJ1-1; tentative D call: TRBD1 (5 bases). Between the trimmed V and J ends, which lost 6 bases and 3 bases, there was a span of 14 bases. From germline, CDR1 is MDHEN and CDR2 SYDVKM. This CDR3 has 14 residues. CDR3: CASSPRRGDTEAFF. The CDR3 region has the DNA TGTGCCAGCAGCCCCAGGAGGGGCGACACTGAAGCTTTCTTT.

This clone was seen a few times. The J gene is TRBJ1-5, the V gene TRBV7-9; TRBD1 might be the D (5 bases). Trimming pared 4 bases from V and 6 bases from J, leaving 10 bases between. CDR3 size: 13 residues. Germline V lookup: CDR1 SEHNR, CDR2 FQNEAQ (reference sequence). CDR3 sequence (DNA): TGTGCCAGCAGCTCCGGGGCACGTCAGCCCCAGCATTTT. This translates into CASSSGARQPQHF.

The J gene is TRBJ2-7, the V gene TRBV9; D gene ambiguous. The CDR3 has 13 residues. V was cut by 3 bases and J by 5 bases, with 12 bases left in between. Looked up from germline, CDR1 is SGDLS and CDR2 is YYNGEE. The CDR3 here is CASSAGDGNEQYF. CDR3 sequence (DNA): TGTGCCAGCAGCGCCGGAGACGGCAACGAGCAGTACTTC.

The CDR3 DNA sequence: TGTGCCAGCAGTTACGACATGTACTATGGCTACACCTTC. It is translated as CASSYDMYYGYTF. The V and J genes are TRBV6-2 or TRBV6-3 and TRBJ1-2; D is ambiguous. The V gene's germline CDR1 is MNHEY and CDR2 SVGEGT. CDR3 size: 13 residues. V lost 2 bases to trimming and J lost 3 bases, with 7 bases between them.

CDR3 nucleotide sequence: TGTGCCAGCAGTTTATCCCACCTTCGGGTGACAGATACGCAGTATTTT. It codes for CASSLSHLRVTDTQYF. This chain connects TRBV27 to TRBJ2-3; D is ambiguous. Trimming removed 0 bases from V and 3 bases from J, with 13 bases in between. The CDR3 runs to 16 residues. Germline assignment: CDR1 MNHEY and CDR2 SMNVEV (reference sequence).

The gene calls are TRBV10-3 and TRBJ2-7, with D perhaps TRBD2 (6 bases). CDR1 ENHRY and CDR2 SYGVKD come from the germline V gene. V lost 5 bases to trimming and J lost 2 bases, with 19 bases between them. CDR3 length: 16 residues. CDR3 loop: CAISMGGGRNTYEQYF. CDR3 DNA: TGTGCCATCAGTATGGGGGGTGGGCGGAACACCTACGAGCAGTACTTC.

This chain links TRBV28 with TRBJ1-6; the match to TRBD1 covers 9 bases. The V gene end was trimmed by 3 bases and the J gene end by 7 bases; junction bases not matched to a gene: 10. The germline V gene has CDR1 MDHEN and CDR2 SYDVKM. CDR3 size: 17 residues. CDR3 DNA sequence: TGTGCCAGCAGTTTGTTAGGGACAGGGTGGAGGAATTCACCCCTCCACTTT. Translation: CASSLLGTGWRNSPLHF.

CDR3 bases: TGCGCCAGCAGCTTGGACGGGCCATCCTACGAGCAGTACTTC. Residues: CASSLDGPSYEQYF. The V call is TRBV5-1, the J call TRBJ2-7; D unresolved. Germline CDR1 is SGHRS and CDR2 is YFSETQ. The CDR3 loop spans 14 amino acids. The V gene lost 0 bases and the J gene lost 1 base, with 8 bases spanning the gap. Based on the CDR3 plus reference TRBV5-1 and TRBJ2-7, the full variable domain is KAGVTQTPRYLIKTRGQQVTLSCSPISGHRSVSWYQQTPGQGLQFLFEYFSETQRNKGNFPGRFSGRQFSNSRSEMNVSTLELGDSALYLCASSLDGPSYEQYFGPGTRLTVT.

The chain is built from TRBV6-2 or TRBV6-3 and TRBJ1-3; D call uncertain. The CDR3 sequence is 15 residues long. V shed 2 bases and J shed 2 bases, with 10 bases lying between them. Germline V lookup: CDR1 MNHEY, CDR2 SVGEGT. CDR3 region: CASSYATTAGNTIYF. The CDR3 DNA sequence: TGTGCCAGCAGTTACGCGACCACAGCTGGAAACACCATATATTTT.

V and J are TRBV2 and TRBJ1-1; TRBD1 is a possible D gene (6 bases). V lost 4 bases and J 0 bases, leaving 12 bases between the germline ends. This CDR3 region has 15 residues. Germline V gene lookup returns CDR1 SNHLY and CDR2 FYNNEI. CDR3 sequence (DNA): TGTGCCAGCAGTGTAATGGGACAAGTGAACACTGAAGCTTTCTTT. The encoded protein is CASSVMGQVNTEAFF. The full variable domain, rest sourced from reference TRBV2 and TRBJ1-1, is EPEVTQTPSHQVTQMGQEVILRCVPISNHLYFYWYRQILGQKVEFLVSFYNNEISEKSEIFDDQFSVERPDGSNFTLKIRSTKLEDSAMYFCASSVMGQVNTEAFFGQGTRLTVV.

V usage is TRBV5-5 and J usage is TRBJ1-5; D possibly corresponds to TRBD1 (5 bases). Germline V gene data show CDR1 as SGHKS and CDR2 as YYEKEE (reference sequence). This CDR3 spans 17 amino acids. V gave up 0 bases and J gave up 6 bases, with 19 bases separating them. CDR3 in amino acids: CASSLVNSGTGGQPQHF. CDR3 DNA: TGTGCCAGCAGCTTGGTCAATTCAGGGACTGGCGGTCAGCCCCAGCATTTT. The full variable domain, completed using reference TRBV5-5 and TRBJ1-5, is DAGVTQSPTHLIKTRGQQVTLRCSPISGHKSVSWYQQVLGQGPQFIFQYYEKEERGRGNFPDRFSARQFPNYSSELNVNALLLGDSALYLCASSLVNSGTGGQPQHFGDGTRLSIL.

The chain links TRBV7-8 to TRBJ1-5; D call uncertain. This CDR3 has 14 amino acids. V was trimmed by 6 bases and J by 2 bases, leaving 11 bases between them. Germline V gene lookup returns CDR1 SGHVS and CDR2 FQNEAQ. CDR3 sequence reads: CASRLDGGNQPQHF. In DNA, the CDR3 is TGTGCCAGCAGACTGGACGGTGGCAATCAGCCCCAGCATTTT.

This chain connects TRBV28 to TRBJ1-2; D uncertain. The V and J ends lost 2 bases and 4 bases respectively, with 8 bases between them. Germline values: CDR1 MDHEN, CDR2 SYDVKM. CDR3 size: 13 residues. CDR3: CASSLPRIYGYTF. The CDR3 DNA reads TGTGCCAGCAGTTTACCCCGGATCTATGGCTACACCTTC.

The chain has TRBV7-2 and TRBJ2-1, with 7 bases identical to TRBD1. V dropped 1 base and J dropped 5; count of bases not matched to a gene: 5. The CDR3 length is 15 residues. CDR1 and CDR2 (germline): SGHTA, FQGNSA. Here the CDR3 reads CASSLEQGFNNEQFF. CDR3 in DNA: TGTGCCAGCAGCTTAGAACAGGGGTTTAACAATGAGCAGTTCTTC.

CDR3 sequence: CASSLVPSDTQYF. The CDR3 DNA reads TGCGCCAGCAGCTTGGTGCCATCAGATACGCAGTATTTT. J is TRBJ2-3 and V is TRBV5-1, with D unresolved. This CDR3 is 13 amino acids long. Deletions cut 0 bases from V and 4 bases from J, with 6 bases between. Per germline, CDR1 SGHRS and CDR2 YFSETQ.

The chain has TRBV27 and TRBJ2-7; D not certain. The CDR3 totals 13 residues. Between the trimmed V and J ends, which lost 7 bases and 0 bases, there was a span of 10 bases. Germline assignment: CDR1 MNHEY and CDR2 SMNVEV (reference sequence). CDR3 region: CASMRSSSYEQYF. As DNA, the CDR3 is TGTGCCAGCATGCGTTCATCCTCCTACGAGCAGTACTTC.

The chain has TRBV30 and TRBJ1-4; 7 bases align to TRBD1. The V gene end was trimmed by 2 bases and the J gene end by 7 bases; junction bases not matched to a gene: 7. The V gene's germline CDR1 is GTSNPN and CDR2 SVGIG (reference sequence). The CDR3 sequence is 14 residues long. CDR3 DNA sequence: TGTGCCTGGAGTCTCGGACAGGCGGGTGAAAAACTGTTTTTT. This encodes CAWSLGQAGEKLFF.

V and J are TRBV28 and TRBJ1-2; tentative D call: TRBD1 (6 bases). Between the trimmed V and J ends, which lost 10 bases and 5 bases, there was a span of 17 bases. Germline values: CDR1 MDHEN, CDR2 SYDVKM. The CDR3 covers 13 residues. The CDR3 DNA reads as TGTGCCACCCGACGGGGGGCGCGATATGGCTACACCTTC. It yields the protein CATRRGARYGYTF.

The J gene is TRBJ2-1, the V gene TRBV3-1 (or the pseudogene TRBV3-2); 9 bases agree with TRBD2. The CDR3 runs 16 residues. Germline CDR1 and CDR2: LGHDT and YNNKEL (reference sequence). The J segment lost 4 bases and the V segment lost 1 base, leaving 5 bases of the junction unmatched. The CDR3 is CASSQVERGVYNEQFF. The CDR3 nucleotides read TGTGCCAGCAGCCAAGTTGAGCGGGGGGTATACAATGAGCAGTTCTTC.

The chain combines TRBV28 with TRBJ1-4, with TRBD1 identical over 8 bases. Germline trimming cut 8 bases from V and 8 bases from J; bases unmatched to any gene: 10. CDR3 length equals 14 residues. CDR1 is MDHEN, CDR2 SYDVKM, per germline. CDR3 loop: CASGLDRTGEKLFF. CDR3 bases: TGTGCCAGCGGCCTTGACAGGACAGGGGAAAAACTGTTTTTT.

V gene TRBV5-1 combines with J gene TRBJ2-1, with D maybe TRBD1 (6 bases). The germline CDR1 and CDR2 sequences are SGHRS and YFSETQ. The CDR3 totals 13 residues. V was cut by 0 bases and J by 5 bases, with 6 bases left in between. CDR3 region: CASSLEGDNEQFF. The DNA for the CDR3 is TGCGCCAGCAGCTTGGAGGGGGACAATGAGCAGTTCTTC.

The chain couples TRBV5-1 to TRBJ2-7, with a weak D call TRBD1 (6 bases). The length of the CDR3 is 11 residues. CDR1 SGHRS and CDR2 YFSETQ come from the germline V gene. V shed 4 bases and J shed 9 bases, with 11 bases lying between them. Here the CDR3 reads CASSTTGTQYF. CDR3 sequence (DNA): TGCGCCAGCAGCACCACAGGGACGCAGTACTTC.